This TCR beta chain comes out of a study of vaccination and CD4 T cells after COVID-19. Study in general: The convalescents included six males and four females, and among them two were Hispanic while seven were Caucasian.

The germline gives CDR1 MNHEY, CDR2 SVGAGI. J lost 9 bases, V lost 0 bases, and 7 bases had no gene match. The CDR3 has 14 residues. A single record per CDR3 protein comes from TCRdb applying MiXCR to the PCR reads. The sample contains roughly 22,000 distinct CDR3 sequences, under 75% of which appear only once. The TCR comes from a human donor who had recovered from COVID-19. Sequencing was performed on CD4+ T cells from blood, taken before SARS-CoV-2 vaccination. The chain employs TRBV6-5 and TRBJ2-5, with 7 bases aligning to TRBD1. Here the CDR3 DNA reads TGTGCCAGCAGTTACTCGGGGACAGATGGGGCCCAGTACTTC. It is translated as CASSYSGTDGAQYF.